These 21 T cell receptor beta chains came from one sample sequenced in a study of blood T cell repertoires in COVID-19. TCRdb's copy holds only in-frame clones and misses some; the assay was immunoSEQ multiplex PCR. The data show a few hundred thousand clones, approximately 88% seen once. The sequencing sample was made of PBMCs or T cells enriched from blood (not recorded which). Receptors originate from a young man who had recovered from COVID-19.

The rearrangement joins TRBV28 to TRBJ1-4, with unresolved D. Trimming pared 6 bases from V and 4 bases from J, leaving 12 bases between. Germline V CDR1 and CDR2: MDHEN, SYDVKM. The CDR3 has 14 residues. CDR3 protein: CASSPPGFNEKLFF. As DNA, the CDR3 is TGTGCCAGCAGCCCCCCAGGCTTTAATGAAAAACTGTTTTTT.

The CDR3 region is CASSLRGSEKLFF. The CDR3, as DNA: TGTGCCAGCAGCTTACGGGGAAGTGAAAAACTGTTTTTT. The chain uses TRBV11-2 and TRBJ1-4, with D unresolved. From germline, CDR1 is SGHAT and CDR2 FQNNGV. Trimming stripped 2 bases from V and 7 bases from J, with 8 bases between. There are 13 residues in the CDR3.

This chain uses TRBV9 with TRBJ2-5; 8 bases line up with TRBD1. CDR1 is SGDLS and CDR2 is YYNGEE in the germline V gene. The V segment lost 5 bases and the J segment 4 bases; nucleotides outside the gene matches: 7. CDR3 size: 14 residues. The CDR3 DNA follows: TGTGCCAGCAGGACAAGCAGGGGGCCAGAGACCCAGTACTTC. Amino acid sequence: CASRTSRGPETQYF.

As concerns this clone: Within the sample, other DNA sequences also encode this same CDR3. The chain couples TRBV18 to TRBJ2-3; a weak D match, TRBD2 (5 bases). The CDR3 is 12 residues long. Per germline, CDR1 KGHSH and CDR2 LQKENI. The ends were cut back, 3 bases at V and 4 bases at J, with 5 bases in the middle. CDR3: CASSPGADTQYF. The CDR3 DNA is TGTGCCAGCTCACCCGGGGCAGATACGCAGTATTTT.

This clone was counted between two and nine times. V is TRBV19 and J is TRBJ1-5; 7 bases align to TRBD1. The ends lost 1 base at V and 7 bases at J; junction bases unmatched: 7. This CDR3 is 15 amino acids long. Germline CDR1 reads LNHDA; CDR2 reads SQIVND (reference sequence). In DNA form, the CDR3 reads TGTGCCAGTAGTATAGGACAGGGTACCGGGCAGCCCCAGCATTTT. Protein product: CASSIGQGTGQPQHF.

This chain links TRBV2 with TRBJ2-5; the match to TRBD1 covers 9 bases. J was trimmed by 4 bases and V by 7 bases; bases with no gene match: 10. CDR1 SNHLY and CDR2 FYNNEI come from the germline V gene. The CDR3 consists of 15 residues. CDR3 nucleotides: TGTGCCAGCACCCTGGGACAGGGTTTTGGAGAGACCCAGTACTTC. Amino acids: CASTLGQGFGETQYF.

The sample holds one count of this clone. The CDR3 DNA sequence: TGTGCCAGCAGGAGGGACACTTACAATGAGCAGTTCTTC. Translating it yields CASRRDTYNEQFF. The chain carries TRBV6-5 and TRBJ2-1; D is perhaps TRBD1 (6 bases). CDR1 and CDR2 (germline): MNHEY, SVGAGI. Trimming left V 6 bases short and J 4 bases short, with 10 bases between. The CDR3 length is 13 residues.

V usage is TRBV5-1 and J usage is TRBJ1-4; a possible D gene is TRBD1 (6 bases). Per germline, CDR1 SGHRS and CDR2 YFSETQ. The V end was cut by 1 base, the J end by 6 bases, with 10 bases between. CDR3 length: 14 residues. CDR3: CASSLLSGDEKLFF. For the CDR3, the DNA is TGCGCCAGCAGCTTGCTTTCAGGGGATGAAAAACTGTTTTTT.

This clone was picked up one time. The chain uses TRBV10-3 and TRBJ1-1, with D possibly being TRBD1 (6 bases). Deletions cut 6 bases from V and 4 bases from J, with 18 bases between. The CDR3 length is 15 residues. Germline lookup yields CDR1 ENHRY and CDR2 SYGVKD. CDR3 coding DNA: TGTGCCATCAGAAAACAGGGCGCCGGGTCCACTGAAGCTTTCTTT. Translated: CAIRKQGAGSTEAFF.

This chain uses TRBV6-6 with TRBJ2-3, with D perhaps matching TRBD2 (7 bases). The V and J ends lost 6 bases and 0 bases respectively, with 28 bases between them. This CDR3 has 20 amino acids. Per the germline V gene, CDR1 is MNHNY and CDR2 is SVGAGI (reference sequence). The CDR3 loop reads CASSYSIIHNREGSTDTQYF. DNA of the CDR3: TGTGCCAGCAGCTATTCTATCATTCACAACAGGGAGGGGAGCACAGATACGCAGTATTTT.

The chain links TRBV2 to TRBJ2-7; weak D call: TRBD1 (5 bases). The germline gives CDR1 SNHLY, CDR2 FYNNEI. This CDR3 has 14 residues. With 4 bases removed from V and 5 bases from J, the gap between germline ends came to 15 bases. The CDR3 DNA reads as TGTGCCAGCAGTGTTTCAGGGATGCCTGACGAGCAGTACTTC. Translation gives CASSVSGMPDEQYF.

The chain carries TRBV2 and TRBJ1-2, with 7 bases identical to TRBD1. Trimming at V came to 8 bases and at J to 4 bases, leaving 7 bases not matched to a gene. This CDR3 is built from 13 residues. Per the germline V gene, CDR1 is SNHLY and CDR2 is FYNNEI. The DNA for the CDR3 is TGTGCCAGCCTAGCGGGACAGATCTATGGCTACACCTTC. Its protein product is CASLAGQIYGYTF.

The chain links TRBV19 to TRBJ2-1, with 7 positions matching TRBD1. CDR3 length: 17 amino acids. Germline V gene lookup returns CDR1 LNHDA and CDR2 SQIVND (reference sequence). The J segment lost 5 bases and the V segment lost 6 bases, leaving 16 bases of the junction unmatched. CDR3 bases: TGTGCCAGTAGGACTACATTCCGGGACAGCAAAAACAATGAGCAGTTCTTC. Amino acid sequence: CASRTTFRDSKNNEQFF.

The rearrangement uses TRBV6-1 and TRBJ2-7; no clear D. The V end lost 2 bases, the J end lost 1 base, and 6 bases lay between the germline ends. Germline CDR1 reads MNHNS; CDR2 reads SASEGT. This CDR3 spans 13 amino acids. CDR3: CASSEQNSYEQYF. Here the CDR3 DNA reads TGTGCCAGCAGTGAACAGAATTCCTACGAGCAGTACTTC.

In its sample, this clone was seen once. The rearrangement joins TRBV7-6 to TRBJ1-3; tentative D call: TRBD1 (5 bases). Trimming took off 4 bases at V and 4 bases at J, with 11 bases between the two ends. Germline V gene sequence: CDR1 SGHVS, CDR2 FNYEAQ. The CDR3 covers 14 residues. The DNA for the CDR3 is TGTGCCAGCAGCTCGTTAGACAGCGGAAACACCATATATTTT. Amino acid sequence: CASSSLDSGNTIYF.

V usage is TRBV5-1 and J usage is TRBJ2-6; 10 bases match TRBD1. Germline V gives CDR1 SGHRS, CDR2 YFSETQ. V lost 5 bases and J lost 2; bases outside the gene matches: 4. This CDR3 region has 16 residues. The CDR3 here is CASRGTGAPGANVLTF. The CDR3, as DNA: TGCGCCAGCAGAGGGACAGGGGCACCTGGGGCCAACGTCCTGACTTTC.

In nucleotides, the CDR3 is TGTGCCTGGTCCCCGGGGTTAACTAATGAAAAACTGTTTTTT. Translated, it gives CAWSPGLTNEKLFF. V usage is TRBV30 and J usage is TRBJ1-4; no clear D gene. CDR1 GTSNPN and CDR2 SVGIG come from the germline V gene (reference sequence). V was pared by 5 bases and J by 1 base, with 11 bases between. The CDR3 length is 14 residues.

The chain joins TRBV11-2 to TRBJ2-7, with 14 bases lining up with TRBD2. Germline V gives CDR1 SGHAT, CDR2 FQNNGV. This CDR3 has 16 amino acids. J gave up 3 bases and V 4 bases, and 5 bases lay outside the gene matches. This CDR3 reads CASSSPGLAGDYEQYF. The CDR3 DNA reads as TGTGCCAGCAGCTCGCCGGGACTAGCGGGGGACTACGAGCAGTACTTC.

The chain couples TRBV7-9 to TRBJ2-7; 13 bases fit TRBD2. The germline V gene has CDR1 SEHNR and CDR2 FQNEAQ (reference sequence). The CDR3 spans 15 residues. V lost 5 bases, J lost 1 base, and 2 bases stayed unmatched. The DNA for the CDR3 is TGTGCCAGCAGCCTGACTAGCGGGGGGTCCTACGAGCAGTACTTC. Its protein product is CASSLTSGGSYEQYF. The whole variable domain, remainder taken from reference TRBV7-9 and TRBJ2-7, is DTGVSQNPRHKITKRGQNVTFRCDPISEHNRLYWYRQTLGQGPEFLTYFQNEAQLEKSRLLSDRFSAERPKGSFSTLEIQRTEQGDSAMYLCASSLTSGGSYEQYFGPGTRLTVT.

This chain links TRBV5-1 with TRBJ1-4; D ambiguous. Germline CDR1 is SGHRS and CDR2 is YFSETQ. The CDR3 consists of 14 residues. Trimming took 2 bases from V and 3 from J, leaving 8 bases between them. The CDR3 nucleotides read TGCGCCAGCAGCTTAGAGCCGGCTAATGAAAAACTGTTTTTT. Translating it yields CASSLEPANEKLFF.

This CDR3 is CASSPGTVNTEAFF. The CDR3 coding sequence is TGTGCCAGCAGCCCGGGGACAGTGAACACTGAAGCTTTCTTT. V gene TRBV5-8 combines with J gene TRBJ1-1, with 7 bases fitting TRBD1. The V gene end was trimmed by 4 bases and the J gene end by 0 bases; junction bases not matched to a gene: 3. CDR1 is SGHTS, CDR2 YDEGEE, per germline. The CDR3 totals 14 residues.